This record covers a single TCR beta chain. What it recognizes is unknown. CDR1 and CDR2 (germline): MNHEY, SMNVEV (reference sequence). The CDR3 runs to 16 residues. V dropped 2 bases and J dropped 9; count of bases not matched to a gene: 14. The sample is drawn from a study of Ad26.COV2.S vaccination and SARS-CoV-2 variants. Study-level information: The authors gave Ad26.COV2.S intramuscularly, either once or twice 56 days apart.

This table comes from immunoSEQ multiplex PCR, and its TCRdb copy is limited to in-frame clones, with some not included. This table has more than 300,000 clones, around 89% appearing once. Findings and caveats of the study: Comparability of non-spike TCR breadth was observed across vaccine and placebo recipients.

As for treatment: some 20 received Ad26.COV2.S at low or high dose, single or two shots; about 5 received placebo; per-sample allocation not given. Material that was analyzed had been drawn on day 63 after the first vaccine or placebo injection. This adult donor, from Boston, was 18-55 years old. Its platform was an Ad26 vector, and its expressed antigen was Wuhan-strain SARS-CoV-2 spike. The chain has TRBV27 and TRBJ2-7, with 9 bases aligning to TRBD1. This material consisted of peripheral blood, taken in a trial of Ad26.COV2.S vaccine versus placebo. The TCR was taken from a person aged 18 to 59 who received the Ad26.COV2.S COVID-19 vaccine or a placebo. For the CDR3, the DNA is TGTGCCAGCAGTTTACGTGGGACAGGGTCTACGGTGGGGCAGTACTTC. It translates to CASSLRGTGSTVGQYF.